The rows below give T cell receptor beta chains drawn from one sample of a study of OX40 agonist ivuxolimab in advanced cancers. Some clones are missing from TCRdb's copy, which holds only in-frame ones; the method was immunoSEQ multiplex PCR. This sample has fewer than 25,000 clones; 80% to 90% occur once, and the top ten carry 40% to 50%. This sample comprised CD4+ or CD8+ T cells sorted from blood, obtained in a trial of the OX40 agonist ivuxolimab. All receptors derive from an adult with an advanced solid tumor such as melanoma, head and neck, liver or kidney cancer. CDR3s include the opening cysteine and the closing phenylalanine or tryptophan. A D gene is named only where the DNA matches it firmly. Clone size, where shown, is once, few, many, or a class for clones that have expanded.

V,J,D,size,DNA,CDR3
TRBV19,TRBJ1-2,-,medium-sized,TGTGCCAGTAGTAACTCCTATGGCTACACCTTC,CASSNSYGYTF
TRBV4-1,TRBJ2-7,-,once,TGCGCCAGCAGCCAAGATGGGAAGGGGAGCTACGAGCAGTACTTC,CASSQDGKGSYEQYF
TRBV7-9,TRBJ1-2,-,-,TGTGCCAGCAGCCCAACAAGTGCGACAGTACTTAAGGGCTACACCTTC,CASSPTSATVLKGYTF
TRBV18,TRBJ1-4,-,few,TGTGCCAGCTCACCCGTGGGGACGGCCCTTAATGAAAAACTGTTTTTT,CASSPVGTALNEKLFF
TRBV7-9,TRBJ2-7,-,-,TGTGCCAGCAGCTTTTGGGACGGAAACTACGAGCAGTACTTC,CASSFWDGNYEQYF
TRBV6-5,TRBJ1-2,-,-,TGTGCCAGCAGTTACTCAGGCGGGGGCTACACCTTC,CASSYSGGGYTF
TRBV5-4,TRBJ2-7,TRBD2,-,TGTGCCAGCAGCTGGGGAGGGGCCCCACTCTCCTACGAGCAGTACTTC,CASSWGGAPLSYEQYF
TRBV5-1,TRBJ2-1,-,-,TGCGCCAGCAGCTTAGACACCCTGGAGAATGAGCAGTTCTTC,CASSLDTLENEQFF
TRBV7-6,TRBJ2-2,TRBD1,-,TGTGCCAGCAGCTTTACAGGGGGCGCGGGCACCGGGGAGCTGTTTTTT,CASSFTGGAGTGELFF
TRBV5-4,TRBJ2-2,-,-,TGTGCCAGCAGCTTCCGAGGAGGCGGGGAGCTGTTTTTT,CASSFRGGGELFF
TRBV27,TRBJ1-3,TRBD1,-,TGTGCCAGCAGTCCGACAGGGACAGGAAACACCATATATTTT,CASSPTGTGNTIYF
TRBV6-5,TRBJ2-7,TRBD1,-,TGTGCCAGCAGCCCCGGGACAGGGGTGACCTACGAGCAGTACTTC,CASSPGTGVTYEQYF
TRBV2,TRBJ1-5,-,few,TGTGCCAGCAGACGGACAGTTAGCGATCAGCCCCAGCATTTT,CASRRTVSDQPQHF
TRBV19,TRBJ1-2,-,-,TGTGCCAGTACCCTCGGGGGAGGCTATGGCTACACCTTC,CASTLGGGYGYTF
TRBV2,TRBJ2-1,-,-,TGTGCCAGCAGTTATACCTCTAGCGCCGATGAGCAGTTCTTC,CASSYTSSADEQFF
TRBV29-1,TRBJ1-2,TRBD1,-,TGCAGCGTTGTGACAGGGCTATATGGCTACACCTTC,CSVVTGLYGYTF
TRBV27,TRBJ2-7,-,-,TGTGCCAGCAGTTTAAAATCGAGTGGGTTCTCCTACGAGCAGTACTTC,CASSLKSSGFSYEQYF
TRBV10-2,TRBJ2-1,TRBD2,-,TGCGCCAGCGGAGGACTAGCCGGCATTAATGAGCAGTTCTTC,CASGGLAGINEQFF